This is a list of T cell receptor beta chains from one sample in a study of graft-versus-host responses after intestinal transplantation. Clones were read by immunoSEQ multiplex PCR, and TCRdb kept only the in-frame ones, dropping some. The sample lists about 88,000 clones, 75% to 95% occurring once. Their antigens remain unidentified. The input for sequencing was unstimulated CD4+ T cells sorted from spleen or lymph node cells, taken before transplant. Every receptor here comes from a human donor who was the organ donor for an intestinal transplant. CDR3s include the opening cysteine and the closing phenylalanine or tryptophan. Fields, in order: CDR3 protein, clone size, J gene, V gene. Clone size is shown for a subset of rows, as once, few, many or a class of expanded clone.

CDR3 protein: CSVASQGATTPGDTEAFF
clone size: few
J gene: TRBJ1-1
V gene: TRBV29-1

CDR3 protein: CASSYSIRAGPHEQYF
clone size: .
J gene: TRBJ2-7
V gene: TRBV6-6

CDR3 protein: CASRMDGMYQPQHF
clone size: .
J gene: TRBJ1-5
V gene: TRBV19

CDR3 protein: CARITSGSLIREQYF
clone size: few
J gene: TRBJ2-7
V gene: TRBV5-4

CDR3 protein: CASSQNQPQHF
clone size: .
J gene: TRBJ1-5
V gene: TRBV10-1

CDR3 protein: CASIDWGQVYNEQFF
clone size: .
J gene: TRBJ2-1
V gene: TRBV6-1

CDR3 protein: CARKRAENNQPQHF
clone size: .
J gene: TRBJ1-5
V gene: TRBV5-4

CDR3 protein: CASSYLPRIGNTIYF
clone size: .
J gene: TRBJ1-3
V gene: TRBV6-5

CDR3 protein: CAWSDGWEDTGELFF
clone size: .
J gene: TRBJ2-2
V gene: TRBV30

CDR3 protein: CASSQFPDRFTGELFF
clone size: .
J gene: TRBJ2-2
V gene: TRBV4-1

CDR3 protein: CASSSTGSRLVSEKLFF
clone size: .
J gene: TRBJ1-4
V gene: TRBV11-2

CDR3 protein: CARSLSTQNRRETQYF
clone size: .
J gene: TRBJ2-5
V gene: TRBV5-3

CDR3 protein: CSVGQGGGQPQHF
clone size: .
J gene: TRBJ1-5
V gene: TRBV29-1

CDR3 protein: CASSQTGLLDYYEQYF
clone size: once
J gene: TRBJ2-7
V gene: TRBV4-1

CDR3 protein: CAWGRTIYTDTQYF
clone size: .
J gene: TRBJ2-3
V gene: TRBV30

CDR3 protein: CASSLEFGGNYEQYF
clone size: .
J gene: TRBJ2-7
V gene: TRBV11-3

CDR3 protein: CASSPSMGSLDTEAFF
clone size: .
J gene: TRBJ1-1
V gene: TRBV18

CDR3 protein: CASSWGLADQETQYF
clone size: few
J gene: TRBJ2-5
V gene: TRBV5-1

CDR3 protein: CASSQKGTSFPYEQYF
clone size: .
J gene: .
V gene: TRBV23-1

CDR3 protein: CASSSFYEQYF
clone size: .
J gene: TRBJ2-7
V gene: TRBV5-1